What follows describes a single T cell receptor beta chain. Its antigen is as yet unknown. Gene names and germline match the mouse. The CDR3 extends 4 residues past the end of the read, so its final part is completed from the germline J gene. CD4, CD8alpha, NKG2D, NKG2ACE and other markers guided sorting of pooled cutaneous lymph node cells. These data originate in a study of CD8+ T cells in alopecia areata. V shed 0 bases and J shed 1 base, with 10 bases lying between them. Per germline, CDR1 NNHNN and CDR2 SYGAGS (reference sequence). This CDR3 contains 16 residues. Sequencing used cDNA as its template, made by extracting RNA and reverse transcribing it. Sequencing used immunoSEQ multiplex PCR; TCRdb keeps in-frame clones, though not all of them. This sample comprises 200,000 to 300,000 clones, none seen once only. The study's findings and limits: When scalp samples are sequenced, resident alphabeta T cells of normal skin are also captured.

J is TRBJ2-2 and V is TRBV13-2; D is perhaps TRBD2 (6 bases). The receptor was derived from a C3H/HeJ mouse with alopecia areata. For the strain, the MHC haplotype given is H2-k. Input material: CD4+ T cells sorted from a lymph node. Incomplete CDR3 DNA: TGTGCCAGCGGTGATGCAGCTGGGGTAAACACCGGG. This translates into CASGDAAGVNTG. The CDR3 as a whole reads CASGDAAGVNTGQLYF.